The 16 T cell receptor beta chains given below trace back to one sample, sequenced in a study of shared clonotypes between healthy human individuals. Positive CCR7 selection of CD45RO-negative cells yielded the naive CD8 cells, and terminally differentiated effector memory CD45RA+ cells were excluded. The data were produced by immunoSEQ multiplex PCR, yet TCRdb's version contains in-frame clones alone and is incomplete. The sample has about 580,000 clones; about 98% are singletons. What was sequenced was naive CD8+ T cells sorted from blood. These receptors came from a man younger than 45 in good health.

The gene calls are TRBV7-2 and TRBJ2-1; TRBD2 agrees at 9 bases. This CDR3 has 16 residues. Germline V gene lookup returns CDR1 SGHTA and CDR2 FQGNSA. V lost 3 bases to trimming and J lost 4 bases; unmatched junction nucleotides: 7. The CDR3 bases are TGTGCCAGCAGCTTGGGCCTAGCGGGAAGTTACAATGAGCAGTTCTTC. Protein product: CASSLGLAGSYNEQFF.

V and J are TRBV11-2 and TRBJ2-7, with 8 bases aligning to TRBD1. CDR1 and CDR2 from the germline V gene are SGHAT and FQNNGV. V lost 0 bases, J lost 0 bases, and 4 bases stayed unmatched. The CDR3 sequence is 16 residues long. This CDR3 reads CASSLDPGQGSYEQYF. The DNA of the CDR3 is TGTGCCAGCAGCTTAGACCCCGGACAGGGCTCCTACGAGCAGTACTTC.

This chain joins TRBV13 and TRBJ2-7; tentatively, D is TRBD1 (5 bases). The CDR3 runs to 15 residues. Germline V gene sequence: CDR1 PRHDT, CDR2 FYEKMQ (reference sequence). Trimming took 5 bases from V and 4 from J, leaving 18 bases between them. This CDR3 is CASSRSQTANYEQYF. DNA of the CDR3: TGTGCCAGCAGCCGCAGCCAGACAGCTAATTACGAGCAGTACTTC.

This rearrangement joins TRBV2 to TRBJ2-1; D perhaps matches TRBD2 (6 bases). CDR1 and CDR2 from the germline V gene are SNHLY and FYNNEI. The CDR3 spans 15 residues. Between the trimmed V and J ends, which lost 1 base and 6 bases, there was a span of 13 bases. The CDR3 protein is CASSEGTVAVNEQFF. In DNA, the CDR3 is TGTGCCAGCAGTGAAGGGACTGTAGCGGTCAATGAGCAGTTCTTC.

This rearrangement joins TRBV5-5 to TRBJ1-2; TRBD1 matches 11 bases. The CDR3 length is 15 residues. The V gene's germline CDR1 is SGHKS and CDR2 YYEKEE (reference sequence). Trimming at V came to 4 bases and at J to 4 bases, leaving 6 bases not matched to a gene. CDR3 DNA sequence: TGTGCCAGCAGCCTGGACAGGGGGCGCCTCTATGGCTACACCTTC. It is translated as CASSLDRGRLYGYTF.

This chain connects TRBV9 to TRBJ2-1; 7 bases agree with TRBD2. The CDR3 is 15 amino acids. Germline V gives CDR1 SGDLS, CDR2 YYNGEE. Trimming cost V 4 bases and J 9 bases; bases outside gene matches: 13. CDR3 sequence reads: CASSPEAGLFVEQFF. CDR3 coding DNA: TGTGCCAGCAGCCCCGAAGCGGGACTGTTTGTTGAGCAGTTCTTC.

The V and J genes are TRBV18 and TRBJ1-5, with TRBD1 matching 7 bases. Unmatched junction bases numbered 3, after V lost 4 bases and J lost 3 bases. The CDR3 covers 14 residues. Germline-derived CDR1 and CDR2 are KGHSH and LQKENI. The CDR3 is CASSQGANNQPQHF. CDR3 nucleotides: TGTGCCAGCTCACAGGGGGCAAACAATCAGCCCCAGCATTTT.

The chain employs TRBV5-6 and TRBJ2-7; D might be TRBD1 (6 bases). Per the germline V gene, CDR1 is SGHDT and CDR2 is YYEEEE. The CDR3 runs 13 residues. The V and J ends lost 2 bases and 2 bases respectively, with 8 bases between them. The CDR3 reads CASSLTGTYEQYF. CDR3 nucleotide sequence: TGTGCCAGCAGCTTAACAGGGACCTACGAGCAGTACTTC.

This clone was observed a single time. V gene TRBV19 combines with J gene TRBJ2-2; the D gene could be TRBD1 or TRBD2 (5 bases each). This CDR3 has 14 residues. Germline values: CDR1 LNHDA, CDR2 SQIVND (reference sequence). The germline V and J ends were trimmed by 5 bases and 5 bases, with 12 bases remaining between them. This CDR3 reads CASSYGTTTGELFF. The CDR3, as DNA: TGTGCCAGTAGTTATGGGACGACGACCGGGGAGCTGTTTTTT.

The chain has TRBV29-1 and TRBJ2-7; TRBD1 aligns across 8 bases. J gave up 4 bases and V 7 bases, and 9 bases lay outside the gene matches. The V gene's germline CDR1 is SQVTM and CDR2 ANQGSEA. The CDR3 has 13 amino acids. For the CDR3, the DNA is TGCAGCGCCGGACAGGGTGGTTCGTACGAGCAGTACTTC. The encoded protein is CSAGQGGSYEQYF.

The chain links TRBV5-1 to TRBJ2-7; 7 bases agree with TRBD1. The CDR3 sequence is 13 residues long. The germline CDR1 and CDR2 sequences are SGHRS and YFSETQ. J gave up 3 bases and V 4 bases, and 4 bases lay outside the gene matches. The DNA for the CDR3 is TGCGCCAGCAGCCCGGGACAGCGCTACGAGCAGTACTTC. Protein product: CASSPGQRYEQYF.

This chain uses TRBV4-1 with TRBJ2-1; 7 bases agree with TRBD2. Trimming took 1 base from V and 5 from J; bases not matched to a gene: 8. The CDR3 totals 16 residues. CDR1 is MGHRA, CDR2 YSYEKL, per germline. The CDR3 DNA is TGCGCCAGCAGCCAAGCCGCGGGAGTAGTGGACAATGAGCAGTTCTTC. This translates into CASSQAAGVVDNEQFF.

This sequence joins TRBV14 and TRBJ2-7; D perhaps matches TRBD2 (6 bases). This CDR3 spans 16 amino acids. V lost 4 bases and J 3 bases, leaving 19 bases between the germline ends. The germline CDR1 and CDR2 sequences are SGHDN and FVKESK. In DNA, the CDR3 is TGTGCCAGCAGCCGAGCCCTGGGACTGGACCTCTACGAGCAGTACTTC. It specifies CASSRALGLDLYEQYF.

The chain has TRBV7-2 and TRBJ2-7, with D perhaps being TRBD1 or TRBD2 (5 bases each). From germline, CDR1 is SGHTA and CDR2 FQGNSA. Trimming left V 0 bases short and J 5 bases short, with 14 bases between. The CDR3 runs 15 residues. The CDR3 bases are TGTGCCAGCAGCTTAGCGCGGTCGGGGCCCGACGAGCAGTACTTC. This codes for CASSLARSGPDEQYF.

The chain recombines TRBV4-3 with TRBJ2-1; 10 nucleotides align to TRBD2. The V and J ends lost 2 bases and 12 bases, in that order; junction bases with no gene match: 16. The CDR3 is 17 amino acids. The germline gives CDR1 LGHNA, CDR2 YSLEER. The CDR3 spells CASSQTRAGGPTMSQFF. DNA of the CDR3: TGCGCCAGCAGCCAAACTCGAGCGGGAGGGCCTACAATGTCGCAGTTCTTC.

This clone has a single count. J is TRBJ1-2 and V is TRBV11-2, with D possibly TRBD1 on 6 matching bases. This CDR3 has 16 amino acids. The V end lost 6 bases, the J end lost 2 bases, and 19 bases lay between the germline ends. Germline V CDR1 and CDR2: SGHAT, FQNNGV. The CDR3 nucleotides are TGTGCCAGCAGATCTCTACTCGGACAGCACAACTATGGCTACACCTTC. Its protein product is CASRSLLGQHNYGYTF.